The 22 T cell receptor beta chains in this list originate from one sample, sequenced in a study of CD8+CD57+ T cells in acquired aplastic anemia. Before being chosen for sequencing, patients had shown CD8+CD57+ cell expansion by flow cytometry. Genomic DNA, serving as template, underwent TCR beta VDJ and CDR3 profiling. TCRdb used MiXCR to reprocess the reads, holding one entry per CDR3 protein. Of approximately 150,000 distinct CDR3 sequences listed, under 55% were seen once; the top ten hold more than 0.95%. Sequenced material: sorted CD4+, CD8+, or CD8+CD57+ T cells (not recorded which) from PBMCs. All receptors derive from a human donor with aplastic anemia.

This clonotype was observed many times. The chain combines TRBV2 with TRBJ1-5; perhaps TRBD1 as D (6 bases). Germline V lookup: CDR1 SNHLY, CDR2 FYNNEI. The CDR3 runs 14 residues. V lost 6 bases, J lost 5 bases, and 14 bases lay in between. In DNA form, the CDR3 reads TGTGCCAGCAGACAGGGCCGCGAGGATCAGCCCCAGCATTTT. Amino acid sequence: CASRQGREDQPQHF.

In this sample, this clonotype turned up once. The chain is built from TRBV10-3 and TRBJ1-4, with D perhaps matching TRBD1 (6 bases). Per germline, CDR1 ENHRY and CDR2 SYGVKD. There are 18 residues in the CDR3. V was shortened by 1 base and J by 5 bases, with 20 bases between the two germline ends. The CDR3: CAISEFVQGHRGNEKLFF. Here the CDR3 DNA reads TGTGCCATCAGTGAGTTTGTACAGGGCCACCGGGGGAATGAAAAACTGTTTTTT.

This clonotype came up many times. This chain links TRBV5-6 with TRBJ1-1; 7 bases fit TRBD1. CDR1 and CDR2 (germline): SGHDT, YYEEEE. After removal of 2 bases from V and 10 bases from J, the junction contained 11 bases not matched to a gene. The CDR3 sequence is 14 residues long. CDR3 amino acids: CASSLGDRVGGAFF. The CDR3 DNA sequence: TGTGCCAGCAGCTTAGGTGACAGGGTAGGGGGAGCTTTCTTT.

This clonotype was detected ten times or more. A much larger clonotype is one base distant, so this may be a read error. The rearrangement links TRBV2 to TRBJ2-2, with D possibly TRBD1 on 6 matching bases. With 7 bases removed from V and 6 bases from J, the gap between germline ends came to 9 bases. This CDR3 comprises 12 residues. Germline loops: CDR1 SNHLY, CDR2 FYNNEI. Written as DNA, the CDR3 is TGTGCCAGCAATCCAGGGGCCGGGGAGCTGTTTTTT. As protein: CASNPGAGELFF.

Concerning this clonotype itself: The CDR3 end shows no conserved phenylalanine or tryptophan, and so a read error is likely. The rearrangement uses TRBV29-1 and TRBJ1-2; D unresolved. This CDR3 region has 14 residues. V was pared by 3 bases and J by 0 bases, with 11 bases between. Germline V gives CDR1 SQVTM, CDR2 ANQGSEA. The CDR3 protein is CSVEATGANYGYTL. In DNA form, the CDR3 reads TGCAGCGTTGAGGCCACTGGAGCTAACTATGGCTACACCCTC.

This clonotype appeared a few times. The chain links TRBV5-6 to TRBJ2-4; 8 bases are shared with TRBD1. Trimming cost V 4 bases and J 3 bases; bases outside gene matches: 12. This CDR3 contains 17 residues. From germline, CDR1 is SGHDT and CDR2 YYEEEE. The CDR3 nucleotides read TGTGCCAGCAGCCGGAGACAGGGGCCCGTCCACAAAAACATTCAGTACTTC. Its protein product is CASSRRQGPVHKNIQYF.

The V call is TRBV11-2, the J call TRBJ2-3; the match to TRBD2 covers 7 bases. The CDR3 totals 15 residues. With 5 bases clipped from V and 1 base from J, the junction kept 6 bases outside the gene matches. Germline CDR1 SGHAT, CDR2 FQNNGV. The CDR3 nucleotides read TGTGCCAGCAGCGAAATTGCGGGGGGCACAGATACGCAGTATTTT. Amino acid sequence: CASSEIAGGTDTQYF.

The CDR3 is CSASGQGDQPQHF. In DNA, the CDR3 is TGCAGTGCTAGCGGGCAGGGCGATCAGCCCCAGCATTTT. The chain links TRBV20-1 to TRBJ1-5; perhaps TRBD1 as D (5 bases). There are 13 residues in the CDR3. Germline V gene lookup returns CDR1 DFQATT and CDR2 SNEGSKA (reference sequence). V lost 3 bases, J lost 5 bases, and 11 bases lay in between.

This clonotype appeared a few times. This chain uses TRBV2 with TRBJ2-5; 9 positions agree with TRBD1. Germline-derived CDR1 and CDR2 are SNHLY and FYNNEI. The CDR3 is 15 amino acids. The V and J ends lost 4 bases and 5 bases, in that order; junction bases with no gene match: 8. This CDR3 reads CASSVRDRAGETQYF. The CDR3 coding sequence is TGTGCCAGCAGTGTTAGGGACAGGGCAGGGGAGACCCAGTACTTC.

The chain links TRBV2 to TRBJ2-2; D uncertain. The CDR3 extends over 15 amino acids. The germline V gene encodes CDR1 SNHLY and CDR2 FYNNEI. V lost 0 bases and J 4 bases, leaving 9 bases between the germline ends. This CDR3 is CASSEALLGTGELFF. The CDR3 nucleotides are TGTGCCAGCAGTGAAGCGCTTCTGGGCACCGGGGAGCTGTTTTTT.

This clonotype came up a few times. This sequence joins TRBV24-1 and TRBJ1-5, with D possibly TRBD1 on 5 matching bases. The ends were cut back, 8 bases at V and 1 base at J, with 14 bases in the middle. The germline CDR1 and CDR2 sequences are KGHDR and SFDVKD. This CDR3 is 15 amino acids long. In DNA form, the CDR3 reads TGTGCCACCACCCCGGGAAGGGGAAGCAATCAGCCCCAGCATTTT. Protein sequence: CATTPGRGSNQPQHF.

This clonotype was seen repeatedly, ten times or more. The V call is TRBV5-4, the J call TRBJ1-6, with 7 bases lining up with TRBD1. J lost 4 bases, V lost 0 bases, and 7 bases had no gene match. CDR3 length equals 17 residues. Germline loops: CDR1 SGHNT, CDR2 YYREEE (reference sequence). The CDR3 nucleotides read TGTGCCAGCAGCTTGGAGTGGGGGGGACAGTATAATTCACCCCTCCACTTT. The encoded protein is CASSLEWGGQYNSPLHF. Supplemented by reference TRBV5-4 and TRBJ1-6, the full variable domain reads ETGVTQSPTHLIKTRGQQVTLRCSSQSGHNTVSWYQQALGQGPQFIFQYYREEENGRGNFPPRFSGLQFPNYSSELNVNALELDDSALYLCASSLEWGGQYNSPLHFGNGTRLTVT.

This sequence joins TRBV29-1 and TRBJ1-1; D not certain. V was clipped by 7 bases and J by 4 bases, with 13 bases between them. Germline values: CDR1 SQVTM, CDR2 ANQGSEA. There are 12 residues in the CDR3. The DNA for the CDR3 is TGCAGCGCTACCAATATGGCCACTGAAGCTTTCTTT. Translated, it gives CSATNMATEAFF.

On this clonotype itself: This clone may be a read error of a much larger clone one base away. The rearrangement uses TRBV5-6 and TRBJ2-1; 15 nucleotides match TRBD2. Per germline, CDR1 SGHDT and CDR2 YYEEEE. The CDR3 totals 15 residues. CDR3 protein: CASSRGLAGGHEQLF. In DNA, the CDR3 is TGTGCCAGCAGCCGAGGACTAGCGGGGGGGCATGAGCAGCTCTTC.

CDR3 amino acids: CSVEVSEQFF. In nucleotides, the CDR3 is TGCAGCGTTGAAGTGAGTGAGCAGTTCTTC. V gene TRBV29-1 combines with J gene TRBJ2-1; unclear D gene. V was shortened by 1 base and J by 9 bases, with 4 bases between the two germline ends. The germline V gene has CDR1 SQVTM and CDR2 ANQGSEA. The CDR3 is made up of 10 amino acids.

Ten or more counts support this clonotype. The CDR3 coding sequence is TGCAGTGCTACCCCCAGTTCCTGGCGGGGTGAAGCTTTCTTT. Its translation is CSATPSSWRGEAFF. V gene TRBV20-1 combines with J gene TRBJ1-1; no reliable D call. V dropped 4 bases and J dropped 7 bases, with 19 bases sitting between them. Germline lookup yields CDR1 DFQATT and CDR2 SNEGSKA (reference sequence). This CDR3 is 14 amino acids long.

Many counts were recorded for this clonotype. This chain joins TRBV18 and TRBJ2-7, with 7 bases matching TRBD1. The CDR3 is made up of 14 amino acids. V lost 6 bases and J lost 3; bases outside the gene matches: 8. In germline, CDR1 is KGHSH, CDR2 LQKENI. This CDR3 is CASSLRQGNYEQYF. CDR3 nucleotides: TGTGCCAGCTCCCTCAGACAGGGCAACTACGAGCAGTACTTC.

The chain uses TRBV11-1 and TRBJ2-3; D may be TRBD2 (5 bases). Germline assignment: CDR1 SGHAT and CDR2 FQDESV (reference sequence). Trimming shortened V by 11 bases and J by 0 bases, and 21 bases separated the two germline ends. The CDR3 is made up of 16 amino acids. The CDR3 protein is CAGIRSAGSSTDTQYF. Written as DNA, the CDR3 is TGTGCCGGCATCCGCTCGGCGGGTTCTAGCACAGATACGCAGTATTTT.

This clonotype showed up just a few times. The rearrangement uses TRBV10-3 and TRBJ2-5; weak D call: TRBD2 (6 bases). Trimming shortened V by 5 bases and J by 7 bases, and 14 bases separated the two germline ends. CDR1 is ENHRY, CDR2 SYGVKD, per germline. The CDR3 is made up of 13 amino acids. The CDR3 reads CAISLPEEGTQYF. As DNA, the CDR3 is TGTGCCATCAGTCTACCGGAGGAGGGGACCCAGTACTTC.

This clonotype was counted at least ten times. V gene TRBV9 combines with J gene TRBJ2-1; D may be TRBD1 (5 bases). The length of the CDR3 is 13 residues. Trimming left V 0 bases short and J 13 bases short, with 14 bases between. The germline CDR1 and CDR2 sequences are SGDLS and YYNGEE. The CDR3 reads CASSVEGHGAQFF. CDR3 coding DNA: TGTGCCAGCAGCGTAGAAGGCCATGGGGCCCAGTTCTTC.

Details on this clonotype: One junction end disagrees with the germline gene, perhaps due to a read error. The V and J genes are TRBV20-1 and TRBJ2-1, with TRBD2 identical over 11 bases. The CDR3 sequence is 14 residues long. Germline V CDR1 and CDR2: DFQATT, SNEGSKA (reference sequence). The CDR3 spells CSAKTSGAAREQLF. For the CDR3, the DNA is TGCAGTGCCAAGACTAGCGGGGCGGCCCGGGAGCAGCTCTTC.

The sample holds many counts of this clonotype. Its ends do not fully match the called genes, so a read error is possible. The chain uses TRBV12-3 or TRBV12-4 and TRBJ2-4, with D perhaps TRBD1 or TRBD2 (5 bases each). This CDR3 contains 12 residues. The CDR3 nucleotides are TGTGCCAGCAGTGTAACTCCGGGGCCGTCCCACTTC. It translates to CASSVTPGPSHF.